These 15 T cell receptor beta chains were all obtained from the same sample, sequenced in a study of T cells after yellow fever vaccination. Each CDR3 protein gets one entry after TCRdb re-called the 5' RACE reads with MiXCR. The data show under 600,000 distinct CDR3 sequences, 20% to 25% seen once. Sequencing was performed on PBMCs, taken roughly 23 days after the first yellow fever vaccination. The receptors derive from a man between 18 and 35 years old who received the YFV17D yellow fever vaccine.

CDR3 protein: CASSVGTTYYNEQFF. The CDR3 coding sequence is TGTGCCAGCAGCGTCGGGACTACCTATTACAATGAGCAGTTCTTC. The V and J genes are TRBV11-2 and TRBJ2-1, with 7 bases that match TRBD2. The length of the CDR3 is 15 residues. After removal of 5 bases from V and 4 bases from J, the junction contained 8 bases not matched to a gene. Germline CDR1 SGHAT, CDR2 FQNNGV.

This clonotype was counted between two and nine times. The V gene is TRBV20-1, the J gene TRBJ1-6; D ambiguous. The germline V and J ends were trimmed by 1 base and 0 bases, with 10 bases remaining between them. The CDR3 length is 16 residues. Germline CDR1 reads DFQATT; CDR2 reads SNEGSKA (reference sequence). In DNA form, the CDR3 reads TGCAGTGCTAGAGTGACCGGGAGCTCCTATAATTCACCCCTCCACTTT. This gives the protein CSARVTGSSYNSPLHF.

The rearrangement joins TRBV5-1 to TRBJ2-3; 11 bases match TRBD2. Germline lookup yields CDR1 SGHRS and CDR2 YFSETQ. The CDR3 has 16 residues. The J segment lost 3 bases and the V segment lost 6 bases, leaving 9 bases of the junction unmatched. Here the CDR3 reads CASTRLTSGGTDTQYF. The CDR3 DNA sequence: TGCGCCAGCACACGCCTTACTAGCGGGGGTACAGATACGCAGTATTTT.

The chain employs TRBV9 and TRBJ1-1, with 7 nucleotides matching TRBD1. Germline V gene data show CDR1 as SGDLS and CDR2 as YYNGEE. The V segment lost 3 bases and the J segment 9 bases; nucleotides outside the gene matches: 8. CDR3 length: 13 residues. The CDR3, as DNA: TGTGCCAGCAGCGCCCGGACAGGAGGAAAAGCTTTCTTT. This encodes CASSARTGGKAFF.

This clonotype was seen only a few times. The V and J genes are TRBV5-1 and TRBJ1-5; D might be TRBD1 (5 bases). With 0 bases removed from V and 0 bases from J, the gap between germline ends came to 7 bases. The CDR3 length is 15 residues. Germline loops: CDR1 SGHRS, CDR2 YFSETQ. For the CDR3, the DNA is TGCGCCAGCAGCTTGGACAGGACTAGCAATCAGCCCCAGCATTTT. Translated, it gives CASSLDRTSNQPQHF.

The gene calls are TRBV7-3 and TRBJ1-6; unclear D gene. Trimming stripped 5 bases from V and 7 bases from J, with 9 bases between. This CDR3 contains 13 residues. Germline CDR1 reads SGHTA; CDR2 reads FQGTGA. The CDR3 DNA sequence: TGTGCCAGCAGCCCGGAGCGGAATTCACCCCTCCACTTT. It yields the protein CASSPERNSPLHF.

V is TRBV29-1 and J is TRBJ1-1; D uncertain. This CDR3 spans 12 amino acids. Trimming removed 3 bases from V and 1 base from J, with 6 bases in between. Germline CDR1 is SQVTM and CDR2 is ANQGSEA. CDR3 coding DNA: TGCAGCGTTGAGAAAGGGAACACTGAAGCTTTCTTT. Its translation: CSVEKGNTEAFF.

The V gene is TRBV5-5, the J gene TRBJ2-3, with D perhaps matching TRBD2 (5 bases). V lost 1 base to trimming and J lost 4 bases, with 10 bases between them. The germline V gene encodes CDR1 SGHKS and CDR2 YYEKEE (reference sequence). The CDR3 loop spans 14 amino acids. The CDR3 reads CASSLTGFADTQYF. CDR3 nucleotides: TGTGCCAGCAGCTTGACGGGATTCGCAGATACGCAGTATTTT.

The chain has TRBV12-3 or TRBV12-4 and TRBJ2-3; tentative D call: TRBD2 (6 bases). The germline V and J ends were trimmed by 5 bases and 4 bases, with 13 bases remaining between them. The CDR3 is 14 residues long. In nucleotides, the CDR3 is TGTGCCAGCAGTACACCTAGCGTGGCAGATACGCAGTATTTT. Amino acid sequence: CASSTPSVADTQYF.

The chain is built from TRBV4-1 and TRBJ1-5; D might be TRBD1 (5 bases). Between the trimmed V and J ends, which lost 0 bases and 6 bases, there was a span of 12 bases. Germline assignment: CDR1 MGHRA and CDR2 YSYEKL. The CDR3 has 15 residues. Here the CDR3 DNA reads TGCGCCAGCAGCCAAGATCGAGGGCAGGGTCAGCCCCAGCATTTT. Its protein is CASSQDRGQGQPQHF.

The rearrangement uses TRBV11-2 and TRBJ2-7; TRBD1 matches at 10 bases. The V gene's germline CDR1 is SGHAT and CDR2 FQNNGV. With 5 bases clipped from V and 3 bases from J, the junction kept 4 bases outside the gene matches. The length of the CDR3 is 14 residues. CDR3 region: CASSLRTGGYEQYV. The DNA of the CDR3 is TGTGCCAGCAGCCTAAGGACAGGGGGCTACGAGCAGTACGTC.

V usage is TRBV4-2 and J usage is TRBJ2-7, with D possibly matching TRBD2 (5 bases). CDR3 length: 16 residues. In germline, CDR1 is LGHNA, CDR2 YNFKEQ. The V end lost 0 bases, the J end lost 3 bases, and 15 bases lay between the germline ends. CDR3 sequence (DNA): TGTGCCAGCAGCCAAGAGTTCGTGGCTAGCAGCTACGAGCAGTACTTC. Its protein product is CASSQEFVASSYEQYF.

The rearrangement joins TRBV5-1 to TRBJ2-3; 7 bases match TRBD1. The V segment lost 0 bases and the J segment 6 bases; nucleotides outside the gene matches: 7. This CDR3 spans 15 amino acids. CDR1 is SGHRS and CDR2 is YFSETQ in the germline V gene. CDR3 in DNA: TGCGCCAGCAGCTTGGTCCAGGGGGTGACGGATACGCAGTATTTT. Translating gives CASSLVQGVTDTQYF.

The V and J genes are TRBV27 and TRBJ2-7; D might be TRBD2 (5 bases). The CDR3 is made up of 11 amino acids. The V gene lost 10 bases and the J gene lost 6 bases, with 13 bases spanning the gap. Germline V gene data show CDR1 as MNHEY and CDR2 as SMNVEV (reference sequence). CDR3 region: CATEGSGEQYF. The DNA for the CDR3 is TGTGCCACCGAAGGGAGCGGCGAGCAGTACTTC.

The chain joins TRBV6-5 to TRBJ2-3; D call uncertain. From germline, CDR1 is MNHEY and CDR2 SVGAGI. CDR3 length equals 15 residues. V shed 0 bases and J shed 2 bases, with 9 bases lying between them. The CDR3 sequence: CASSYSISITDTQYF. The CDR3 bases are TGTGCCAGCAGTTACTCGATTAGTATCACAGATACGCAGTATTTT.